This T cell receptor beta chain was observed in a study of graft-versus-host responses after intestinal transplantation. Study at large: Each of the recipients got a multivisceral, liver-intestinal, or isolated intestinal transplant. Tacrolimus and steroids were given for about 3 years to all recipients after anti-thymocyte globulin induction.

Findings and caveats of the study: Peak circulating GvH clone levels were associated with early post-transplant HvG declines. In recipient marrow, GvH clones were found, and some appeared first in ileum or blood.

This clone has a handful of counts. The antigen remains unidentified. The CDR3 runs 13 residues. The V gene's germline CDR1 is MGHRA and CDR2 YSYEKL. V was pared by 6 bases and J by 6 bases, with 13 bases between. Data came from immunoSEQ multiplex PCR; TCRdb stores just in-frame clones and leaves some out. The sample consists of 98,000 or so clones, roughly 82% of them appearing once. The clonotype originates from a human patient who received an intestinal transplant, so some T cells may come from the graft donor. The specimen comprised PBMCs, sampled 255 days after intestinal transplant. The chain uses TRBV4-1 and TRBJ2-3; TRBD1 is a possible D gene (5 bases). The CDR3 here is CASRHIWGDTQYF. DNA for the CDR3: TGCGCCAGCAGACATATTTGGGGCGATACGCAGTATTTT.